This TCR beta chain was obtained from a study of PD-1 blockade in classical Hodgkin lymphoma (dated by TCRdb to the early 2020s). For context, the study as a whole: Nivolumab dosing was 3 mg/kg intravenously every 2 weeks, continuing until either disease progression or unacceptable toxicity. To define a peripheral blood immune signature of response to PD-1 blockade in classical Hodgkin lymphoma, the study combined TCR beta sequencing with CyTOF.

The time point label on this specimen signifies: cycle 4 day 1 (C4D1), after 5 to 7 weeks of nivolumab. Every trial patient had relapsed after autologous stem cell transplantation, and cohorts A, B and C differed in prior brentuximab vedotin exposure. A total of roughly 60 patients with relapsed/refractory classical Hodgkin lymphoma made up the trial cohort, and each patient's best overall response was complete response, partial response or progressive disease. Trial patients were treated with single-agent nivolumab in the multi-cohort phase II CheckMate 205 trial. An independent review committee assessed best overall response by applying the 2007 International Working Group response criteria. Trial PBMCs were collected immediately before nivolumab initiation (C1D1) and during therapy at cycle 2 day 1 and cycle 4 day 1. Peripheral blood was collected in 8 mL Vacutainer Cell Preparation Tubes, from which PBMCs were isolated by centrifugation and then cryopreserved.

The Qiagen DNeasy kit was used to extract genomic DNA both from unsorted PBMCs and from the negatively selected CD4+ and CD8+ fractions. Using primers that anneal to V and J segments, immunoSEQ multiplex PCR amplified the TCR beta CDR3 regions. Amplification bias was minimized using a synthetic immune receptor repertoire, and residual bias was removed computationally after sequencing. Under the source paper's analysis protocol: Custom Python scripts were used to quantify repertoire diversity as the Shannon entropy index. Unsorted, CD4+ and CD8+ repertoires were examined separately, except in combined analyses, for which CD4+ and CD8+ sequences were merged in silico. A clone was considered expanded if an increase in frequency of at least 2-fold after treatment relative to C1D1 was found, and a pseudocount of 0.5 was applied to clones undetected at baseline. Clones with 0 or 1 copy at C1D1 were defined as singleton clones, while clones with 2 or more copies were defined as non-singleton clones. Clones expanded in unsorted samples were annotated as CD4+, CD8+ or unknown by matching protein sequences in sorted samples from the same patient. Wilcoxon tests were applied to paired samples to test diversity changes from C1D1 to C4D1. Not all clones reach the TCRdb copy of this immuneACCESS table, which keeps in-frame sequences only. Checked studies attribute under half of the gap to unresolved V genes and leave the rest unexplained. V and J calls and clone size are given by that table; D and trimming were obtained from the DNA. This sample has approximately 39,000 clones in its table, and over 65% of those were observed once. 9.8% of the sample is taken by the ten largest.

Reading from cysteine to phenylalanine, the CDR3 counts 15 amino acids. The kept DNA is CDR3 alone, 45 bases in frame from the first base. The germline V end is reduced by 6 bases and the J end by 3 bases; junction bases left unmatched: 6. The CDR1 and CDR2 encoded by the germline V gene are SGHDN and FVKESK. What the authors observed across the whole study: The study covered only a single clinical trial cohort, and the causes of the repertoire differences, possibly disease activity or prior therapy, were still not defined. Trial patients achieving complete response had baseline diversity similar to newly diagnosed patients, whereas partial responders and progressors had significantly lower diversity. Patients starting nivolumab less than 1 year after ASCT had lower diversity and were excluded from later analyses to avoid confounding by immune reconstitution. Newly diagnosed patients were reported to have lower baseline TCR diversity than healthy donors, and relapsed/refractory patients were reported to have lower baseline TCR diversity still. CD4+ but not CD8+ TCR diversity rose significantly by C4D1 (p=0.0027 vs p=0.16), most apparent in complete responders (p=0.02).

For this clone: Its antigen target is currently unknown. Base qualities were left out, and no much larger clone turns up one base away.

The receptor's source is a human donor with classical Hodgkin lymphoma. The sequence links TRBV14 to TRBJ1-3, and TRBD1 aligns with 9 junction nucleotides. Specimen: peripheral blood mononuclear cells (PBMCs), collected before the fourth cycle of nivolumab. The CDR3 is CASRKTGGIGNTIYF. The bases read TGTGCCAGCAGGAAAACAGGGGGCATTGGAAACACCATATATTTT. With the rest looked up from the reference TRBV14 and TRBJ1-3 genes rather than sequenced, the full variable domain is EAGVTQFPSHSVIEKGQTVTLRCDPISGHDNLYWYRRVMGKEIKFLLHFVKESKQDESGMPNNRFLAERTGGTYSTLKVQPAELEDSGVYFCASRKTGGIGNTIYFGEGSWLTVV.